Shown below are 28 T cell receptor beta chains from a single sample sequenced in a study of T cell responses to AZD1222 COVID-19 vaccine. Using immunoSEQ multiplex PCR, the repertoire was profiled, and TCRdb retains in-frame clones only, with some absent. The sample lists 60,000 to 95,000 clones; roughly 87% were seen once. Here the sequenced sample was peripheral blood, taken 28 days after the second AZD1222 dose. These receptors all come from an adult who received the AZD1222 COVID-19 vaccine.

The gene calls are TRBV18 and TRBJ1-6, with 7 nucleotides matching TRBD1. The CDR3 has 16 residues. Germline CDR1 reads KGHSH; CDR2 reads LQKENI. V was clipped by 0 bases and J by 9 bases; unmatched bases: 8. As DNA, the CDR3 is TGTGCCAGCTCACCACCCGGGACAGTGGGTTCTTCACCCCTCCACTTT. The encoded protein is CASSPPGTVGSSPLHF.

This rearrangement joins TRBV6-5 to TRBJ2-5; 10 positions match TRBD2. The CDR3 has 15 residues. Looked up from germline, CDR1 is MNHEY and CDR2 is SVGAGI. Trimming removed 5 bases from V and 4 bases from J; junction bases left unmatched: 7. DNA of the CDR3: TGTGCCAGCAGTCAGAGCGGGGGGGCTTCAGAGACCCAGTACTTC. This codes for CASSQSGGASETQYF.

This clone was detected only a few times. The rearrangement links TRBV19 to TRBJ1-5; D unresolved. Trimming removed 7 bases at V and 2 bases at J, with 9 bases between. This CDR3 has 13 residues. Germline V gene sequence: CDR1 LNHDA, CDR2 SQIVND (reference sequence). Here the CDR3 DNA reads TGTGCCAGTACCCGCTTGGGCAATCAGCCCCAGCATTTT. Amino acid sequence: CASTRLGNQPQHF. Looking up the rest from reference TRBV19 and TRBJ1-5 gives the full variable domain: DGGITQSPKYLFRKEGQNVTLSCEQNLNHDAMYWYRQDPGQGLRLIYYSQIVNDFQKGDIAEGYSVSREKKESFPLTVTSAQKNPTAFYLCASTRLGNQPQHFGDGTRLSIL.

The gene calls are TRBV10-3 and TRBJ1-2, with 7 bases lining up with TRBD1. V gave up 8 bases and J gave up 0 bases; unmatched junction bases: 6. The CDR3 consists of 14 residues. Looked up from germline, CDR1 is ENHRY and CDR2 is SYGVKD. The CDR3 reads CAIRTDRANYGYTF. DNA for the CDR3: TGTGCCATCCGAACTGACAGGGCTAACTATGGCTACACCTTC.

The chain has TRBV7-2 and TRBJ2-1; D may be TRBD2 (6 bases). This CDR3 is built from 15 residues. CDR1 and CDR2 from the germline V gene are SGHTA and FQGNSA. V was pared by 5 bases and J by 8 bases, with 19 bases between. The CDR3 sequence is CASSSRGSGVYEQFF. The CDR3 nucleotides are TGTGCCAGCAGCAGCCGCGGATCGGGGGTTTATGAGCAGTTCTTC.

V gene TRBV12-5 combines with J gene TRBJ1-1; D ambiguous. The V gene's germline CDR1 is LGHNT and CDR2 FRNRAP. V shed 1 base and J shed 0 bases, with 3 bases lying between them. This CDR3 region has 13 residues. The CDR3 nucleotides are TGTGCTAGTGGTTTGGGCCTGAACACTGAAGCTTTCTTT. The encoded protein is CASGLGLNTEAFF.

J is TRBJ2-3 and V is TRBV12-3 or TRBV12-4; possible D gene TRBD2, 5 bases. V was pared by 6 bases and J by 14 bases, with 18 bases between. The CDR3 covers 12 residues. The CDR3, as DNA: TGTGCCAGCAGGGACCTGGGAGAAGTTCTGTATTTT. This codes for CASRDLGEVLYF.

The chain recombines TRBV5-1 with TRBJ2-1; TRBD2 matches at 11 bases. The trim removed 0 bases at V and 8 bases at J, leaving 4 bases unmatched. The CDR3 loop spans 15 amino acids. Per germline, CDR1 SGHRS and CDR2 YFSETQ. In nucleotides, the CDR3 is TGCGCCAGCAGCTTGGTGGCTAGCGGGGGGTATGAGCAGTTCTTC. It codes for CASSLVASGGYEQFF.

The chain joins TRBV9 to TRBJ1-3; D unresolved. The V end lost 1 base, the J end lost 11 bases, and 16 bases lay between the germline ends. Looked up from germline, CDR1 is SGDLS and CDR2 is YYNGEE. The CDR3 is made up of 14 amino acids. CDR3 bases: TGTGCCAGCAGCGTATCAGCTTGGGAGTCGGCCATATATTTT. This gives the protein CASSVSAWESAIYF.

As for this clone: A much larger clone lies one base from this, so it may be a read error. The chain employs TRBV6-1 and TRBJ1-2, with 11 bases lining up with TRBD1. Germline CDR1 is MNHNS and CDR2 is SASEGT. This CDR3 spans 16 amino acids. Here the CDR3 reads CASCEADGTGGYGYTF. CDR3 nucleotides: TGTGCCAGCTGTGAAGCAGACGGGACAGGGGGATATGGCTACACCTTC.

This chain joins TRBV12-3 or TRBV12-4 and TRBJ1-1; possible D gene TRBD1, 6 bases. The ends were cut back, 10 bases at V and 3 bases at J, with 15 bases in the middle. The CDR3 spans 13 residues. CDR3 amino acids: CATRTGAHTEAFF. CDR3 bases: TGTGCCACCAGGACGGGGGCGCACACTGAAGCTTTCTTT.

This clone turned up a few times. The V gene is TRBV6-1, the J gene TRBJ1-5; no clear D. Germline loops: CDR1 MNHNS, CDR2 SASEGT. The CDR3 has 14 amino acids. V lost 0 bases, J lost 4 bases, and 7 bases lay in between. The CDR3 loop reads CASSEAWENQPQHF. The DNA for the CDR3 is TGTGCCAGCAGTGAAGCGTGGGAGAATCAGCCCCAGCATTTT.

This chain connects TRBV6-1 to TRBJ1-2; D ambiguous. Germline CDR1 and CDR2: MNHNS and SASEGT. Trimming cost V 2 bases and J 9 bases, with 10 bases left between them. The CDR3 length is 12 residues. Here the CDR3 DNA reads TGTGCCAGCAGTGAACGGCTAGGTCGCTACACCTTC. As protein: CASSERLGRYTF.

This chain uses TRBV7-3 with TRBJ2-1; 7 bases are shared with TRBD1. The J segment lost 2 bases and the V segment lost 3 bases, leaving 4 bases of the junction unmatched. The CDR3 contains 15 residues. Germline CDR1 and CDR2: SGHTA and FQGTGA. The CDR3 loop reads CASSFGTAPYNEQFF. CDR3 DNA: TGTGCCAGCAGCTTCGGGACAGCCCCCTACAATGAGCAGTTCTTC.

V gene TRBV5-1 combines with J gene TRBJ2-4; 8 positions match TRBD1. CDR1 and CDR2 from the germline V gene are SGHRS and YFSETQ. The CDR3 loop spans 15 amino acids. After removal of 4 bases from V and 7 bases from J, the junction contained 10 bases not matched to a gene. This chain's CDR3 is CASSPGQGDSNIQYF. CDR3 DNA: TGCGCCAGCAGCCCCGGACAGGGAGATTCGAACATTCAGTACTTC.

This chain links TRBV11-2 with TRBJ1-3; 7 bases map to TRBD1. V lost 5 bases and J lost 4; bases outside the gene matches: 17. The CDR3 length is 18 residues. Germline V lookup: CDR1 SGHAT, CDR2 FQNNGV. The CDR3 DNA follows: TGTGCCAGCAGCCCCATTCTGCCAGCGCGGGACAGAGGAAACACCATATATTTT. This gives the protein CASSPILPARDRGNTIYF.

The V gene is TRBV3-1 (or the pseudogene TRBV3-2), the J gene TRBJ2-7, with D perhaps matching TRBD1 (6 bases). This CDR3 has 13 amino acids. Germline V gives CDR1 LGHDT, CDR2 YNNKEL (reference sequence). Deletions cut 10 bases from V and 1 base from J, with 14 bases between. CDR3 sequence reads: CATSGVRSYEQYF. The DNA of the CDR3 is TGTGCCACCTCAGGGGTAAGGTCCTACGAGCAGTACTTC.

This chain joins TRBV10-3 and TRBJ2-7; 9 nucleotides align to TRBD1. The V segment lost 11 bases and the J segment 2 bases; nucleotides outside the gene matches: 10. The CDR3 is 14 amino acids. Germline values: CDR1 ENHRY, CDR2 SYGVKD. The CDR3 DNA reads TGTGCCGGCGCAACCGGGACAGGGCCCTACGAGCAGTACTTC. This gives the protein CAGATGTGPYEQYF.

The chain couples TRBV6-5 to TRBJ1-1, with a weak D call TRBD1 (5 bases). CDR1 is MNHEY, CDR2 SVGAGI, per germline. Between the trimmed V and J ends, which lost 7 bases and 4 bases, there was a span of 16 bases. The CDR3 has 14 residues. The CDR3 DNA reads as TGTGCCAGCATCCGAGCGAGGGGAGGCACTGAAGCTTTCTTT. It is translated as CASIRARGGTEAFF.

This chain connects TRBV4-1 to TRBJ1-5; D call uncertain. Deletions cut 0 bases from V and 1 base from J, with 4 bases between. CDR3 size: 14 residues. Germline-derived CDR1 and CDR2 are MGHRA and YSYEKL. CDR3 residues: CASSQDLSNQPQHF. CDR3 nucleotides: TGCGCCAGCAGCCAAGATTTAAGCAATCAGCCCCAGCATTTT.

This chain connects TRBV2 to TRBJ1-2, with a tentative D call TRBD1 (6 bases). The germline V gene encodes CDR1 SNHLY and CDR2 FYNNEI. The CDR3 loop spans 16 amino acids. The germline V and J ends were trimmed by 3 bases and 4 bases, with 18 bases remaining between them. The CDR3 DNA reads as TGTGCCAGCAGTGACTTAGTGAGGGGCAGGGGCTATGGCTACACCTTC. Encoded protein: CASSDLVRGRGYGYTF.

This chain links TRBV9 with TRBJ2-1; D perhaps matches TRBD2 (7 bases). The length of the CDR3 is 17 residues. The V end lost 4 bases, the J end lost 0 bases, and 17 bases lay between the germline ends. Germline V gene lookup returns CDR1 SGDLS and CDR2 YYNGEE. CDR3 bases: TGTGCCAGCAGCCCTCGCGGGGGCAGCAGCTCCTACAATGAGCAGTTCTTC. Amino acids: CASSPRGGSSSYNEQFF.

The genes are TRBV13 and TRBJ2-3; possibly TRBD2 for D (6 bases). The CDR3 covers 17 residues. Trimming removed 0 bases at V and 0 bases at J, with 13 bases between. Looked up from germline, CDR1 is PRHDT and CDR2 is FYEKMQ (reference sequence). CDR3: CASSLGPGTFSTDTQYF. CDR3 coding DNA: TGTGCCAGCAGCTTAGGACCCGGGACTTTTAGCACAGATACGCAGTATTTT.

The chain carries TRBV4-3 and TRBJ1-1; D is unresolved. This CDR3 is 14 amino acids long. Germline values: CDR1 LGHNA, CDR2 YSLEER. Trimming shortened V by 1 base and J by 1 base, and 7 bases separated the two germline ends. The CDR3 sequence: CASSQGVANTEAFF. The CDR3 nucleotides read TGCGCCAGCAGCCAAGGGGTCGCGAACACTGAAGCTTTCTTT.

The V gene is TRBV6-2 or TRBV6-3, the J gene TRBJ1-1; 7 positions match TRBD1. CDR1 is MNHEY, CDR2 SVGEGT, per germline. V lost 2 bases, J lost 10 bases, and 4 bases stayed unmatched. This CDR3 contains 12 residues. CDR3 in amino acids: CASSYGWTGAFF. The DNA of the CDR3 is TGTGCCAGCAGTTACGGGTGGACAGGAGCTTTCTTT.

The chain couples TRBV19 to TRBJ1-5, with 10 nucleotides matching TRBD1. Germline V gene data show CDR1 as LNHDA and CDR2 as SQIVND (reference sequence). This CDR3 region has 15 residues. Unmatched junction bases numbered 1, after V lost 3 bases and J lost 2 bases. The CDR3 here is CASSIGTGGNQPQHF. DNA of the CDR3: TGTGCCAGTAGTATCGGGACAGGGGGCAATCAGCCCCAGCATTTT.

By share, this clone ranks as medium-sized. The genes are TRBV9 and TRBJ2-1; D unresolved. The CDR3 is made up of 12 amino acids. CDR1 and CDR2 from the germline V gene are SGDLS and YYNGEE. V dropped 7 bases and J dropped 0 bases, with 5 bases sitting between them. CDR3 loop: CASGSSYNEQFF. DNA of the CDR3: TGTGCCAGCGGTAGCTCCTACAATGAGCAGTTCTTC.

CDR3 in DNA: TGTGCCAGCACCTATTCAGGGGGCGCGGACTATGGCTACACCTTC. Protein product: CASTYSGGADYGYTF. The V gene is TRBV9, the J gene TRBJ1-2; 8 positions agree with TRBD1. The V gene's germline CDR1 is SGDLS and CDR2 YYNGEE. J was trimmed by 3 bases and V by 6 bases; bases with no gene match: 10. CDR3 length equals 15 residues.